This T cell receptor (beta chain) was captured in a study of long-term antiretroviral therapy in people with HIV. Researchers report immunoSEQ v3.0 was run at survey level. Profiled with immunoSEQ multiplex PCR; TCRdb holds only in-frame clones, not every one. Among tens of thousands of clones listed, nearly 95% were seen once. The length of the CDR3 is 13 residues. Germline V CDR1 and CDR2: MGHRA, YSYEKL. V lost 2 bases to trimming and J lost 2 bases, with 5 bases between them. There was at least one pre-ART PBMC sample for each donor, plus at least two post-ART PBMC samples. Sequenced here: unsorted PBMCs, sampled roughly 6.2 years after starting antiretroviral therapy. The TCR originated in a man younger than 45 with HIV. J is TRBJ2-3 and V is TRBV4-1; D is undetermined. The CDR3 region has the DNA TGCGCCAGCAGCCAACCTTACACAGATACGCAGTATTTT. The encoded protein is CASSQPYTDTQYF.